The 9 T cell receptor beta chains given below trace back to one sample, sequenced in a study of T-cell memory formation after mild COVID-19. TCRdb fed the 5' RACE reads into MiXCR, producing one record per CDR3 protein. There are approximately 440,000 distinct CDR3 sequences in the sample; 20% occur only once, and approximately 8.1% lies in the top ten. Sequences were obtained from PBMCs or a T cell subset sorted from them (not recorded which). The receptors stem from an adult woman who had mild COVID-19 (a few samples of this study predate the infection). Cell type and time point are not known.

This clonotype was observed a handful of times. The rearrangement uses TRBV5-1 and TRBJ2-5, with D perhaps being TRBD1 or TRBD2 (5 bases each). The CDR3 spans 14 residues. Germline V lookup: CDR1 SGHRS, CDR2 YFSETQ. V lost 5 bases to trimming and J lost 1 base, with 12 bases between them. The CDR3 loop reads CASRPGTTQETQYF. CDR3 bases: TGCGCCAGCAGACCAGGGACGACCCAAGAGACCCAGTACTTC.

This clonotype was detected a few times. The chain joins TRBV7-3 to TRBJ2-1, with TRBD2 matching over 11 bases. CDR1 is SGHTA, CDR2 FQGTGA, per germline. The CDR3 spans 14 residues. V was clipped by 6 bases and J by 8 bases; unmatched bases: 6. The CDR3 is CASSSGGESYEQFF. The CDR3 nucleotides are TGTGCCAGCAGTAGCGGGGGGGAGAGTTATGAGCAGTTCTTC. The whole variable domain, filled in from reference TRBV7-3 and TRBJ2-1, reads GAGVSQTPSNKVTEKGKYVELRCDPISGHTALYWYRQSLGQGPEFLIYFQGTGAADDSGLPNDRFFAVRPEGSVSTLKIQRTERGDSAVYLCASSSGGESYEQFFGPGTRLTVL.

The chain combines TRBV18 with TRBJ2-1; possible D gene TRBD2, 6 bases. Trimming removed 1 base from V and 3 bases from J, with 13 bases in between. The V gene's germline CDR1 is KGHSH and CDR2 LQKENI. The CDR3 is 16 amino acids. The CDR3 reads CASSPRTAGSYNEQFF. The CDR3 DNA follows: TGTGCCAGCTCACCACGTACAGCGGGTAGCTACAATGAGCAGTTCTTC.

This clonotype was picked up many times. The V call is TRBV5-1, the J call TRBJ1-2, with D possibly being TRBD1 (6 bases). There are 12 residues in the CDR3. The germline V gene has CDR1 SGHRS and CDR2 YFSETQ. The V end lost 4 bases, the J end lost 5 bases, and 9 bases lay between the germline ends. The CDR3 loop is CASSPGQYGYTF. The CDR3 coding sequence is TGCGCCAGCAGCCCTGGACAGTATGGCTACACCTTC.

For the CDR3, the DNA is TGTGCCAGCACCGCGGGCGGGAGGTACCGCGAAGCTTTCTTT. Translation gives CASTAGGRYREAFF. The chain carries TRBV5-6 and TRBJ1-1; D gene ambiguous. Germline lookup yields CDR1 SGHDT and CDR2 YYEEEE. There are 14 residues in the CDR3. Trimming took 6 bases from V and 8 from J, leaving 20 bases between them. Based on the CDR3 plus reference TRBV5-6 and TRBJ1-1, the full variable domain is DAGVTQSPTHLIKTRGQQVTLRCSPKSGHDTVSWYQQALGQGPQFIFQYYEEEERQRGNFPDRFSGHQFPNYSSELNVNALLLGDSALYLCASTAGGRYREAFFGQGTRLTVV.

This clonotype has a count of ten or more. V gene TRBV7-2 combines with J gene TRBJ2-1, with D hard to call. The CDR3 runs to 14 residues. V was cut by 5 bases and J by 5 bases, with 13 bases left in between. CDR1 is SGHTA and CDR2 is FQGNSA in the germline V gene. This chain's CDR3 is CASSPENKDNEQFF. In DNA, the CDR3 is TGTGCCAGCAGCCCCGAGAACAAGGACAATGAGCAGTTCTTC.

This clonotype came up a few times. The chain couples TRBV14 to TRBJ2-7; 7 bases fit TRBD2. Trimming took 1 base from V and 4 from J; bases not matched to a gene: 1. CDR3 size: 13 residues. Germline V lookup: CDR1 SGHDN, CDR2 FVKESK. CDR3 protein: CASSQAGGYEQYF. CDR3 nucleotide sequence: TGTGCCAGCAGCCAAGCGGGGGGTTACGAGCAGTACTTC.

This chain connects TRBV6-5 to TRBJ2-1; possible D gene TRBD1, 6 bases. CDR1 and CDR2 (germline): MNHEY, SVGAGI. The length of the CDR3 is 16 residues. Between the trimmed V and J ends, which lost 5 bases and 1 base, there was a span of 15 bases. This chain's CDR3 is CASSPQGGGSYNEQFF. The CDR3, as DNA: TGTGCCAGCAGTCCGCAAGGGGGTGGATCCTACAATGAGCAGTTCTTC.

This clonotype was found once. This chain connects TRBV7-2 to TRBJ1-2; TRBD1 agrees at 7 bases. CDR1 is SGHTA, CDR2 FQGNSA, per germline. Trimming took 7 bases from V and 0 from J; bases not matched to a gene: 11. The CDR3 has 16 amino acids. This CDR3 is CASTHGQDRPNYGYTF. The CDR3 nucleotides read TGTGCCAGCACCCATGGACAGGACCGCCCTAACTATGGCTACACCTTC.